Listed below are T cell receptor beta chains from one sample, sequenced in a study of identical twins. TCRdb reprocessed the 5' RACE reads via MiXCR and lists one record per CDR3 protein. The sample contains about 450,000 distinct CDR3 sequences, about a fifth of which appear only once. The material sequenced was naive T cells sorted from blood. These receptor sequences come from a man aged 50 to 59 in good health. Both conserved end residues are part of each CDR3. A D gene is named only where the DNA matches it firmly. For some rows the clone size is stated as once, few or many, or as a class when expanded; others skip it.

J,size,D,V,CDR3,DNA
TRBJ1-6,many,TRBD1,TRBV20-1,CSARGTDRAKAPLHF,TGCAGTGCTAGAGGAACAGACAGGGCTAAGGCACCCCTCCACTTT
TRBJ1-6,many,TRBD1,TRBV6-1,CASRGQGEGQNSPLHF,TGTGCCAGCAGGGGGCAGGGGGAGGGTCAGAATTCACCCCTCCACTTT
TRBJ1-4,-,-,TRBV11-1,CASSRPGQGLIGREKLFF,TGTGCCAGCAGCAGACCGGGACAAGGCTTGATAGGCAGGGAAAAACTGTTTTTT
TRBJ1-2,few,-,TRBV7-2,CASSPSGPSGGYTF,TGTGCCAGCAGCCCCTCCGGGCCATCGGGAGGCTACACCTTC
TRBJ2-7,many,TRBD2,TRBV4-3,CASSRLAGGPVEQYF,TGCGCCAGCAGCCGACTAGCGGGAGGCCCCGTTGAGCAGTACTTC
TRBJ2-1,few,-,TRBV27,CASLDEYNEQFF,TGTGCCAGCCTTGACGAGTACAATGAGCAGTTCTTC
TRBJ2-7,-,TRBD1,TRBV29-1,CSVERGGFGDRHSYEQYF,TGCAGCGTTGAGAGAGGGGGTTTCGGGGACAGGCACTCCTACGAGCAGTACTTC
TRBJ2-2,-,-,TRBV7-8,CASSFQGNGELFF,TGTGCCAGCAGCTTTCAGGGAAACGGGGAGCTGTTTTTT
TRBJ1-6,-,TRBD1,TRBV7-9,CASSLATGQGSPLHF,TGTGCCAGCAGCTTAGCGACAGGGCAGGGTTCACCCCTCCACTTT
TRBJ2-7,many,TRBD2,TRBV18,CASSSTPREGEQYF,TGTGCCAGCTCCTCCACGCCCAGGGAGGGCGAGCAGTACTTC
TRBJ2-2,-,-,TRBV5-6,CASSLTGLYTGGLFF,TGTGCCAGCAGCTTGACAGGGCTTTACACCGGGGGGCTGTTTTTT
TRBJ1-6,-,-,TRBV6-5,CASSSSGENSPLHF,TGTGCCAGCAGTTCCTCGGGCGAAAATTCACCCCTCCACTTT
TRBJ2-7,-,-,TRBV5-1,CASSLAPTGSYEQYF,TGCGCCAGCAGCTTGGCCCCGACGGGTAGCTACGAGCAGTACTTC
TRBJ2-5,-,-,TRBV20-1,CSARGGSDQSGETQYF,TGCAGTGCTAGAGGGGGGTCGGACCAAAGTGGGGAGACCCAGTACTTC
TRBJ1-3,-,-,TRBV27,CASSLGFQDTIYF,TGTGCCAGCAGTTTGGGGTTTCAAGACACCATATATTTT
TRBJ2-5,-,-,TRBV5-1,CASSPPPGGQETQYF,TGCGCCAGCAGCCCCCCCCCGGGTGGCCAGGAGACCCAGTACTTC
TRBJ1-1,many,TRBD1,TRBV12-3/TRBV12-4,CASSSRQGGTEAFF,TGTGCCAGCAGTTCCCGACAGGGTGGAACTGAAGCTTTCTTT
TRBJ2-1,-,-,TRBV7-9,CASSLVPQNNEQFF,TGTGCCAGCAGCTTAGTACCACAGAACAATGAGCAGTTCTTC
TRBJ1-1,-,TRBD1,TRBV7-2,CASSATGGGTEAFF,TGTGCCAGCAGCGCTACAGGGGGCGGCACTGAAGCTTTCTTT
TRBJ2-1,many,TRBD2,TRBV9,CASSVSGSREQFF,TGTGCCAGCAGCGTTAGCGGGAGTCGTGAGCAGTTCTTC
TRBJ1-2,-,-,TRBV13,CASSPQPRSGGYTF,TGTGCCAGCAGCCCCCAACCGCGGTCGGGTGGCTACACCTTC
TRBJ1-1,few,TRBD1,TRBV11-2,CASSLDRGRTEAFF,TGTGCCAGCAGCCTGGACAGGGGGCGTACTGAAGCTTTCTTT
TRBJ2-5,-,TRBD2,TRBV13,CASSSPEGLAEETQYF,TGTGCCAGCAGCTCCCCCGAGGGACTAGCGGAAGAGACCCAGTACTTC
TRBJ2-7,few,TRBD2,TRBV3-1,CASSPATSGPYEQYF,TGTGCCAGCAGCCCAGCGACTAGCGGGCCATACGAGCAGTACTTC
TRBJ2-1,many,TRBD2,TRBV5-1,CASSFPGTSGETSYNEQFF,TGCGCCAGCAGCTTCCCCGGGACTAGCGGGGAAACCTCCTACAATGAGCAGTTCTTC
TRBJ2-3,few,-,TRBV2,CASRRGAAGDTQYF,TGTGCCAGCAGGAGGGGAGCGGCCGGAGATACGCAGTATTTT